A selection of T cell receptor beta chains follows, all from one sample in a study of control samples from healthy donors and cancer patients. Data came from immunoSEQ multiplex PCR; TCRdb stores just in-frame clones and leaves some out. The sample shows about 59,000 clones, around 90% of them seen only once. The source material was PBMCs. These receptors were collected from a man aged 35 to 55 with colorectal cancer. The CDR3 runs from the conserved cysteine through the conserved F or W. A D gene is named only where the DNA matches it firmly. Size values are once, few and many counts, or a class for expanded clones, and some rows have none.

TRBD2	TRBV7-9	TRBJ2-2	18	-	TGTGCCAGCAGCCCCGCTGGGACTAGCGGGCCTTACACCGGGGAGCTGTTTTTT	CASSPAGTSGPYTGELFF
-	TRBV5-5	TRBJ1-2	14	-	TGTGCCAGCAGCTCCGAGCCATGGACTTGGGGCTACACCTTC	CASSSEPWTWGYTF
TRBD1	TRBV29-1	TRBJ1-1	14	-	TGCAGCGTTGAACCACAGGGGGGTCTAACTGAAGCTTTCTTT	CSVEPQGGLTEAFF
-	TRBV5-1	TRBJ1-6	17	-	TGCGCCAGCAGCTTAGAAGGGGGAAGGTCCTATAATTCACCCCTCCACTTT	CASSLEGGRSYNSPLHF
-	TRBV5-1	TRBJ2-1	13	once	TGCGCCAGCAGCTTACAAGGGACCAATGAGCAGTTCTTC	CASSLQGTNEQFF
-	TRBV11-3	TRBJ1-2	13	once	TGTGCCAGCAGCTTAGATAACCAGGGCCACTACACCTTC	CASSLDNQGHYTF
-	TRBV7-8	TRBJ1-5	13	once	TGTGCCAGCAGCCTCACAGGGAGTCAGCCCCAGCATTTT	CASSLTGSQPQHF
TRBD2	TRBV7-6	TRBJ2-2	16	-	TGTGCCAGCAGCTGGACTAGCGGGGGGGCCTTCGGGGAGCTGTTTTTT	CASSWTSGGAFGELFF
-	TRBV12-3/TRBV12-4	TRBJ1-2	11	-	TGTGCCAGCAGTTTAATCTATGGCTACACCTTC	CASSLIYGYTF
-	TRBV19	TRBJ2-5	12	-	TGTGCCAGCGCTCCTCTAGGGGAGACCCAGTACTTC	CASAPLGETQYF
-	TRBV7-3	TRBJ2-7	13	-	TGTGCCAGCAGCTTACTCCCAATGGGGGAGCAGTACTTC	CASSLLPMGEQYF
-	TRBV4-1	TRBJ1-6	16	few	TGCGCCAGCAGCCAAGTGTCGTTGGCATTGGGTTCACCCCTCCACTTT	CASSQVSLALGSPLHF
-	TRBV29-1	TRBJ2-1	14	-	TGCAGCGTTGGGGGCAGTAGCTCCTACAATGAGCAGTTCTTC	CSVGGSSSYNEQFF
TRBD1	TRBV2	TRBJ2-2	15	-	TGTGCCAGTACCCCCGGGACAGTGAACACCGGGGAGCTGTTTTTT	CASTPGTVNTGELFF
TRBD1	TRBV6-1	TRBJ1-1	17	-	TGTGCCAGCAGTGGACAGGGAACGATTTCGACGAACACTGAAGCTTTCTTT	CASSGQGTISTNTEAFF
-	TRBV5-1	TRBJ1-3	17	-	TGCGCCAGCAGCTTGAGCCAGGGAAATTCGGCTGGAAACACCATATATTTT	CASSLSQGNSAGNTIYF
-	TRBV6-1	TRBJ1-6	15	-	TGTGCCAGCAGTGAAGGGAGCTCCTATAATTCACCCCTCCACTTT	CASSEGSSYNSPLHF
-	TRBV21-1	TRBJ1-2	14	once	TGTGCCAGCAGCAAGGACGGATACCACTATGGCTACACCTTC	CASSKDGYHYGYTF
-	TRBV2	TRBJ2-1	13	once	TGTGCCAGCAGTGAACAGGGGCGTAATGAGCAGTTCTTC	CASSEQGRNEQFF
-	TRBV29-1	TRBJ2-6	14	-	TGCAGCGTTAGTCAGTACGTAGGGGCCAACGTCCTGACTTTC	CSVSQYVGANVLTF
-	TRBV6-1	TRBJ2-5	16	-	TGTGCCAGCAGTGAAGGATTAGGATGGGGGGTAGAGACCCAGTACTTC	CASSEGLGWGVETQYF
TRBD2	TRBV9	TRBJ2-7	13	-	TGTGCCAGCAGCCCTGGGGAGGGTCGCGAGCAGTACTTC	CASSPGEGREQYF
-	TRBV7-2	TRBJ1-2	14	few	TGTGCCACCTCGCAAAGTCGGACTCAGAGTGGCTACACCTTC	CATSQSRTQSGYTF
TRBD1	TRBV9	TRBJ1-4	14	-	TGTGCCAGCAGCCCCGGGACAGGGATAGGAAAACTGTTTTTT	CASSPGTGIGKLFF
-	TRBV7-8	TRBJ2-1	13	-	TGTGCCAGCAGCCCACAAACCTACAATGAGCAGTTCTTC	CASSPQTYNEQFF
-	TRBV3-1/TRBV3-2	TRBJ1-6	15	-	TGTGCCAGCACCCCCCAGGGGAATTATAATTCACCCCTCCACTTT	CASTPQGNYNSPLHF
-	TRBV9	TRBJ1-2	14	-	TGTGCCAGCAGCGTGGCGGGGTCGGCCTATGGCTACACCTTC	CASSVAGSAYGYTF
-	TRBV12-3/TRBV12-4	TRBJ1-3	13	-	TGTGCCAGCTCCAGGGTGGGCGCGAACACCATATATTTT	CASSRVGANTIYF
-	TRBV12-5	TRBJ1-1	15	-	TGTGCTAGTGGTACCGGGGGCACCATGAACACTGAAGCTTTCTTT	CASGTGGTMNTEAFF
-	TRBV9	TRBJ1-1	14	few	TGTGCCAGCAGCCCAGGGCAGGTGAACACTGAAGCTTTCTTT	CASSPGQVNTEAFF
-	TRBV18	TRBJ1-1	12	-	TGTGCCAGCTCCCTACAGAACACTGAAGCTTTCTTT	CASSLQNTEAFF
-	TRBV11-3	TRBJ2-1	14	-	TGTGCCAGCAGCCCCCCGGACAGTTTCGATGAGCAGTTCTTC	CASSPPDSFDEQFF
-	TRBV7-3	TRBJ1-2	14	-	TGTGCCAGCAGCTTAACAGGGGGTAAAGGTGGCTACACCTTC	CASSLTGGKGGYTF
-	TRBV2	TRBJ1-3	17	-	TGTGCCAGCACCCTGCGAGGCGGGGGCTCGAAAGGAAACACCATATATTTT	CASTLRGGGSKGNTIYF
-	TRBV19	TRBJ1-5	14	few	TGTGCCATCTCAAAGGGTTCTAGGGGACAGCCCCAGCATTTT	CAISKGSRGQPQHF
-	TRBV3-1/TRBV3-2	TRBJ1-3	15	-	TGTGCCAGCAGCTCAGCCGGTGTCTCTGGAAACACCATATATTTT	CASSSAGVSGNTIYF
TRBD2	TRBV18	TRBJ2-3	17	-	TGTGCCAGCTCACCACCTGGAATAGCGGGGGTCACAGATACGCAGTATTTT	CASSPPGIAGVTDTQYF
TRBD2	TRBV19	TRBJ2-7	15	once	TGTGCCAGTAGTATAAGGACTAGCGGGCCCTACGAGCAGTACTTC	CASSIRTSGPYEQYF
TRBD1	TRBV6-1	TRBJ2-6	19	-	TGTGCCAGCAGTGAAGTATTCCTGCAGGGGGCTCCTGGGGCCAACGTCCTGACTTTC	CASSEVFLQGAPGANVLTF
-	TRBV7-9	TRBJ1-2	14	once	TGTGCCAGCAGCTTCAACGGGGCCCCCTATGGCTACACCTTC	CASSFNGAPYGYTF
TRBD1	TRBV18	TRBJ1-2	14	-	TGTGCCAGCTCACCAATCGTGCAGGGGGATGGCTACACCTTC	CASSPIVQGDGYTF
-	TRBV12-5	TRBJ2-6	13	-	TGTGCTAGTGGTTACTCTGGGGCCAACGTCCTGACTTTC	CASGYSGANVLTF
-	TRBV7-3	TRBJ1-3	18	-	TGTGCCAGCAGCTTACATTCGGGGGGGTTCAGCTCTGGAAACACCATATATTTT	CASSLHSGGFSSGNTIYF
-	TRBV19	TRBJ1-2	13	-	TGTGCCAGTAGTGAGACAGGTCCGCAGGGCTACACCTTC	CASSETGPQGYTF
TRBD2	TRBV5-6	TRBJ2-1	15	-	TGTGCCAGCAGCTTGAATTATCTAGCGGACAATGAGCAGTTCTTC	CASSLNYLADNEQFF
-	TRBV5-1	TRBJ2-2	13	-	TGCGCCAGCAGCTTGGCCCAGACCGGGGAGCTGTTTTTT	CASSLAQTGELFF
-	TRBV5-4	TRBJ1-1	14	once	TGTGCCAGCAGCTCAAACAACAGAGTCACTGAAGCTTTCTTT	CASSSNNRVTEAFF
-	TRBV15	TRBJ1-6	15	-	TGTGCCACCAGCAGCAACGGGCGGAAGAATTCACCCCTCCACTTT	CATSSNGRKNSPLHF
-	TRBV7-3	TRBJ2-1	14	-	TGTGCCAGCAGCTCCTCAGCAGTATACAATGAGCAGTTCTTC	CASSSSAVYNEQFF
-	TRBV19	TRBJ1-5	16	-	TGTGCCAGTAGTGCAGATTCATTGGGACGGATTCAGCCCCAGCATTTT	CASSADSLGRIQPQHF
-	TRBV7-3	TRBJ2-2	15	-	TGTGCCAGCAGCTTAAAAGGATCCACCACCGGGGAGCTGTTTTTT	CASSLKGSTTGELFF
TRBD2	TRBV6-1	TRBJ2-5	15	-	TGTGCCAGCAGTGAATGGGGCGGGGGGACCCGTCACCAGTACTTC	CASSEWGGGTRHQYF
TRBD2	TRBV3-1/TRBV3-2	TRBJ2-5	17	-	TGTGCCAGCAGCCAAGTACTAGCGGGGGCCCCGCAAGAGACCCAGTACTTC	CASSQVLAGAPQETQYF
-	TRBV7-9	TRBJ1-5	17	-	TGTGCCAGCAGCTTGATCACAGGTGGTGGCAGCAATCAGCCCCAGCATTTT	CASSLITGGGSNQPQHF
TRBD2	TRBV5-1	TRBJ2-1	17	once	TGCGCCAGCAGCGCAGGGACTAGCGGGGGGCTCAACAATGAGCAGTTCTTC	CASSAGTSGGLNNEQFF
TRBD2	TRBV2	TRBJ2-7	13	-	TGTGCCAGCGGTAAGCGGGAGGCCTACGAGCAGTACTTC	CASGKREAYEQYF
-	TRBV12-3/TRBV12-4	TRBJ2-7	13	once	TGTGCCAGCAGCACCAGACCGGGCTACGAGCAGTACTTC	CASSTRPGYEQYF
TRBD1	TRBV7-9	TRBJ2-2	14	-	TGTGCCAGCCAGGGGGAGACGAACACCGGGGAGCTGTTTTTT	CASQGETNTGELFF